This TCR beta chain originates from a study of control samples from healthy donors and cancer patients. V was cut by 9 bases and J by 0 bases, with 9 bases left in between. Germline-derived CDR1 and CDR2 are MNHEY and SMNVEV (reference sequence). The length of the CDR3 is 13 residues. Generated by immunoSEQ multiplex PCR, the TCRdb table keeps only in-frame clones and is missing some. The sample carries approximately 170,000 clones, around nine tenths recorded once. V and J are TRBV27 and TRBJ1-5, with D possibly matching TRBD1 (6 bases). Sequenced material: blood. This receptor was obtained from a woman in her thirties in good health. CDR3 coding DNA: TGTGCCAGTGGACAGTTTAGCAATCAGCCCCAGCATTTT. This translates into CASGQFSNQPQHF.